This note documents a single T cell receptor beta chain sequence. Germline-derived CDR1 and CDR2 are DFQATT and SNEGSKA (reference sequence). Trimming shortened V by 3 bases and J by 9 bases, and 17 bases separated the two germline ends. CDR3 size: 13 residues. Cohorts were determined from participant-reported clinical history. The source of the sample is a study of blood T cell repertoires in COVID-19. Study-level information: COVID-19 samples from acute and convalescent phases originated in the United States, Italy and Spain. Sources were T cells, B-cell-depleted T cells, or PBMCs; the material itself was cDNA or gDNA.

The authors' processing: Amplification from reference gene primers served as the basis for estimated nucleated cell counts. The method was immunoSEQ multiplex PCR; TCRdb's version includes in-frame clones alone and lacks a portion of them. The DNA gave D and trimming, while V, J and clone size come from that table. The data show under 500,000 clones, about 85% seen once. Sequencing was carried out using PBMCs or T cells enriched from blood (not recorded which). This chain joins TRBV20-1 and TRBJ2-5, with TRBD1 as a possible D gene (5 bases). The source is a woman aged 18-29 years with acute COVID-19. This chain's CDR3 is CSASETDPRAQYF. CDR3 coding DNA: TGCAGTGCTAGTGAGACAGACCCAAGGGCCCAGTACTTC.